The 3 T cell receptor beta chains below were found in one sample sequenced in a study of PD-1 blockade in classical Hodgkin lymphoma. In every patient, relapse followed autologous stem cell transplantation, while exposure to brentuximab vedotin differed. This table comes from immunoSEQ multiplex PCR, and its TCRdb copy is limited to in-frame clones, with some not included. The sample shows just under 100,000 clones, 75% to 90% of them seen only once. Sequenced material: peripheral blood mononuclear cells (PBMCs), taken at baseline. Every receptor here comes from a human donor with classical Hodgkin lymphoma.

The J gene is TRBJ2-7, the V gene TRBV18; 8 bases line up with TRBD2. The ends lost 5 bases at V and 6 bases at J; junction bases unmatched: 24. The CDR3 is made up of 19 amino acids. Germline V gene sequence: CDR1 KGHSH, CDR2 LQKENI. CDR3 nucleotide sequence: TGTGCCAGCTCATCAGCCCGCGGGGGGCGTAGCGGGATCCTCCTCGAGCAGTACTTC. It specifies CASSSARGGRSGILLEQYF.

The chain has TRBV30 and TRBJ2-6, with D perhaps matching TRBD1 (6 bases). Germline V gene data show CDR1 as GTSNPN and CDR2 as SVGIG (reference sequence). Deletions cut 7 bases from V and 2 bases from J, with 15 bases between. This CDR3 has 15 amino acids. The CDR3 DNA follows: TGTGCCTCCGGAGGTTACAGGGCTGGGGCCAACGTCCTGACTTTC. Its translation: CASGGYRAGANVLTF.

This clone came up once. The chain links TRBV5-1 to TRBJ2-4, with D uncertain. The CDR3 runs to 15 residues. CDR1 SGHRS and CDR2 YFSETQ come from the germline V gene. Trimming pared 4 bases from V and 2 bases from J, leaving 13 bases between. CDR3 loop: CASSRPDGSKNIQYF. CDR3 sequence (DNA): TGCGCCAGCAGCAGACCAGACGGATCCAAAAACATTCAGTACTTC.